This T cell receptor beta chain was sequenced for a study of shared clonotypes between healthy human individuals. The repertoire was sequenced with immunoSEQ multiplex PCR; TCRdb's copy has only in-frame clones and lacks some. Of over a million clones listed, approximately 97% are singletons. Germline lookup yields CDR1 MNHEY and CDR2 SMNVEV (reference sequence). The CDR3 extends over 19 amino acids. V lost 5 bases to trimming and J lost 0 bases; unmatched junction nucleotides: 12. The V and J genes are TRBV27 and TRBJ2-6; 8 nucleotides match TRBD1. Sequencing was performed on naive CD4+ T cells sorted from blood. The subset is: CD45RA+ positively selected. The clonotype was recovered from a man under 40 in good health. CDR3 coding DNA: TGTGCCAGCAGTCCTCTCCCGGGACAGGTTCACTCTGGGGCCAACGTCCTGACTTTC. Translating gives CASSPLPGQVHSGANVLTF.